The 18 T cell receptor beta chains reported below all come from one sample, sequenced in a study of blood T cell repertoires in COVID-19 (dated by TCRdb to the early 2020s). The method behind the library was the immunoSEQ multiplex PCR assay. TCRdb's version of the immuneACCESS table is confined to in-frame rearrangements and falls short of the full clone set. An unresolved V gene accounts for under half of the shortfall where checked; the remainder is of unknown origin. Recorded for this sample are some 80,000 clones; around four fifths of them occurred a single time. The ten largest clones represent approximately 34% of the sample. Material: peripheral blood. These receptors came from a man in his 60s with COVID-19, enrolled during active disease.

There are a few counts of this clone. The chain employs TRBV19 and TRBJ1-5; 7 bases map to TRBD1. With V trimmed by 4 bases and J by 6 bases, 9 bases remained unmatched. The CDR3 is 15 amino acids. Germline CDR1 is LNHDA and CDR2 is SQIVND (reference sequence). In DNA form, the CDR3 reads TGTGCCAGTAGTAGGAACCGGGACAGCCTTCAGCCCCAGCATTTT. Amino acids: CASSRNRDSLQPQHF.

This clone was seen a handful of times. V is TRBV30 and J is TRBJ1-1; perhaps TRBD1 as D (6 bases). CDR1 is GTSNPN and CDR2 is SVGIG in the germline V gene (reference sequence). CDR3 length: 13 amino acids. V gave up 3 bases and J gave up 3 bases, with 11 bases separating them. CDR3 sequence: CAWRKGGDTEAFF. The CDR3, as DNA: TGTGCCTGGAGAAAGGGGGGGGACACTGAAGCTTTCTTT.

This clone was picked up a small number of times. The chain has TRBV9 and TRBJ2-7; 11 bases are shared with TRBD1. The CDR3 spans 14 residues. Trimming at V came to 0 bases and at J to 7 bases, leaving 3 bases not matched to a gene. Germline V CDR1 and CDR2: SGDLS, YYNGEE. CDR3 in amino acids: CASSVGGQGGEQYF. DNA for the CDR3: TGTGCCAGCAGCGTAGGGGGACAGGGGGGTGAGCAGTACTTC.

CDR3 in amino acids: CASSYNPGAGWNEQFF. CDR3 DNA sequence: TGTGCCAGCAGTTACAACCCAGGGGCTGGATGGAATGAGCAGTTCTTC. This chain connects TRBV6-5 to TRBJ2-1; D perhaps matches TRBD1 (6 bases). From germline, CDR1 is MNHEY and CDR2 SVGAGI. Trimming left V 2 bases short and J 7 bases short, with 18 bases between. This CDR3 spans 16 amino acids.

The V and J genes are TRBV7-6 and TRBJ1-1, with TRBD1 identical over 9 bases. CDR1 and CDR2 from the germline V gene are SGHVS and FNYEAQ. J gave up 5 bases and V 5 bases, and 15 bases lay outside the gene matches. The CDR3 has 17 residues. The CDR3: CASSAPGQGIWETEAFF. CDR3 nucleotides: TGTGCCAGCAGCGCACCGGGACAGGGCATTTGGGAAACTGAAGCTTTCTTT.

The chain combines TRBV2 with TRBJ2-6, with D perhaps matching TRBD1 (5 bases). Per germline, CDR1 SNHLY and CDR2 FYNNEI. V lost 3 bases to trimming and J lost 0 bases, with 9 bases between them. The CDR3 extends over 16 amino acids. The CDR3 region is CASSDPGNSGANVLTF. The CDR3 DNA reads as TGTGCCAGCAGTGATCCAGGGAACTCTGGGGCCAACGTCCTGACTTTC.

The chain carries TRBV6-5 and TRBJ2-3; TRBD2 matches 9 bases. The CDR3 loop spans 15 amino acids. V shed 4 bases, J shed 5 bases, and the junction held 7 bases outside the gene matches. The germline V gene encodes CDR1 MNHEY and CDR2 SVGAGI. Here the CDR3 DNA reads TGTGCCAGCAGTTCTCTAGCGGGGAGGGTAGATACGCAGTATTTT. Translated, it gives CASSSLAGRVDTQYF.

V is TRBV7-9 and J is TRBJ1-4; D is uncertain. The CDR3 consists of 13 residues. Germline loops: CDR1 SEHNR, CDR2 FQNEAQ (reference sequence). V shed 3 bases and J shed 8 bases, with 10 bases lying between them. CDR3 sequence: CASSFDGREKLFF. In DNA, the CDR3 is TGTGCCAGCAGCTTCGACGGGAGGGAAAAACTGTTTTTT. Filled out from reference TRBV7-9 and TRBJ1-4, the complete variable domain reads DTGVSQNPRHKITKRGQNVTFRCDPISEHNRLYWYRQTLGQGPEFLTYFQNEAQLEKSRLLSDRFSAERPKGSFSTLEIQRTEQGDSAMYLCASSFDGREKLFFGSGTQLSVL.

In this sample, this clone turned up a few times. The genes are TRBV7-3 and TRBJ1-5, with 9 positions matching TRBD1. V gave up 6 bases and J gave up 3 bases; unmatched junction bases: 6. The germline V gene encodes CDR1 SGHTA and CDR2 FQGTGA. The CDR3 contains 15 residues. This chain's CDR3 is CASSPTGGANQPQHF. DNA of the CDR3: TGTGCCAGCAGTCCCACAGGGGGCGCCAATCAGCCCCAGCATTTT. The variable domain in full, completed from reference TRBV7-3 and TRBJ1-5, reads GAGVSQTPSNKVTEKGKYVELRCDPISGHTALYWYRQSLGQGPEFLIYFQGTGAADDSGLPNDRFFAVRPEGSVSTLKIQRTERGDSAVYLCASSPTGGANQPQHFGDGTRLSIL.

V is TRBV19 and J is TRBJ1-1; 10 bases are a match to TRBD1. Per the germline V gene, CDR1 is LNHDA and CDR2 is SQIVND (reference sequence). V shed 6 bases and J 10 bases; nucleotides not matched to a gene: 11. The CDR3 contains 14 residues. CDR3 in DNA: TGTGCCAGTAGCCCCCTGACAGGGGGCCAAGGAGCTTTCTTT. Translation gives CASSPLTGGQGAFF.

The CDR3 DNA is TGTGCCAGTAGGCCGACAGGGGGAGGAACAGATACGCAGTATTTT. Encoded protein: CASRPTGGGTDTQYF. This chain joins TRBV19 and TRBJ2-3; the match to TRBD1 covers 9 bases. The V gene end was trimmed by 6 bases and the J gene end by 3 bases; junction bases not matched to a gene: 7. CDR1 LNHDA and CDR2 SQIVND come from the germline V gene (reference sequence). The CDR3 covers 15 residues.

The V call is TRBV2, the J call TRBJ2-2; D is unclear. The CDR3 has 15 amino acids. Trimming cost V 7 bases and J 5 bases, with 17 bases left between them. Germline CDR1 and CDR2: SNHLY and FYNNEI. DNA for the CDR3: TGTGCCAGCACCATGGGCCTCCCTGGGACCGGGGAGCTGTTTTTT. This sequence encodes CASTMGLPGTGELFF.

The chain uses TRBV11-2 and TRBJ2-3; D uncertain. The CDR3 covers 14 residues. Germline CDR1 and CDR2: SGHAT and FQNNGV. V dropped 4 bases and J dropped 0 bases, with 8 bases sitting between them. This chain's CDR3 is CASSSTYSTDTQYF. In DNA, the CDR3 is TGTGCCAGCAGCTCCACCTATAGCACAGATACGCAGTATTTT.

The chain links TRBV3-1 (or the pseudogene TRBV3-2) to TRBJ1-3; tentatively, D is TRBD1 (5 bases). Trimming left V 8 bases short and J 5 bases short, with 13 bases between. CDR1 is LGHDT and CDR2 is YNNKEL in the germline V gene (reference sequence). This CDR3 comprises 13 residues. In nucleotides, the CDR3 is TGTGCCAGCCGGGAGGGGCCCAGAAACACCATATATTTT. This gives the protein CASREGPRNTIYF.

Written as DNA, the CDR3 is TGTGCCTGGAGTGGGAACAGTAACTATGGCTACACCTTC. This translates into CAWSGNSNYGYTF. This chain connects TRBV30 to TRBJ1-2; D is undetermined. The CDR3 runs to 13 residues. The germline gives CDR1 GTSNPN, CDR2 SVGIG (reference sequence). V lost 1 base, J lost 1 base, and 7 bases lay in between.

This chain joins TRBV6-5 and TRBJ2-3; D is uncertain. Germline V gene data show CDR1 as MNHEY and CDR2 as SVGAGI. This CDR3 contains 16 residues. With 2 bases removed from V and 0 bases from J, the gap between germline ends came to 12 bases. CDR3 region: CASSYVGGTSTDTQYF. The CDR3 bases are TGTGCCAGCAGTTACGTCGGCGGTACTAGCACAGATACGCAGTATTTT.

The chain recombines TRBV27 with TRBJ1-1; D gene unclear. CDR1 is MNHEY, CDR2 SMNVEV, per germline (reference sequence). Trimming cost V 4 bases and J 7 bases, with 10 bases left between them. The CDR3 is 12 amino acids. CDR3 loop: CASSSGSGEAFF. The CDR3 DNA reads TGTGCCAGCAGTTCAGGAAGTGGTGAAGCTTTCTTT.

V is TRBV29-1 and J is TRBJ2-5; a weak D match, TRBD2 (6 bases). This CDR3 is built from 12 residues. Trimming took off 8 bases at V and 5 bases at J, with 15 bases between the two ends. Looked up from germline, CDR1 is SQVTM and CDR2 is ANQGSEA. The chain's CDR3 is CSLGGGMETQYF. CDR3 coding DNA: TGCAGCCTTGGTGGGGGGATGGAGACCCAGTACTTC.